Below, 22 T cell receptor beta chains from the same sample are listed, as sequenced in a study of control samples from healthy donors and cancer patients. The method was immunoSEQ multiplex PCR; TCRdb's version includes in-frame clones alone and lacks a portion of them. The sample lists roughly 100,000 clones; around 89% were seen once. The specimen was PBMCs. Receptors were obtained from a man in his 60s with lung cancer.

V gene TRBV7-6 combines with J gene TRBJ2-5; 14 bases are a match to TRBD2. Per germline, CDR1 SGHVS and CDR2 FNYEAQ. The CDR3 consists of 16 residues. With 5 bases clipped from V and 5 bases from J, the junction kept 7 bases outside the gene matches. The CDR3 is CASSQGLAGGRETQYF. For the CDR3, the DNA is TGTGCCAGCAGCCAAGGACTAGCGGGGGGTCGGGAGACCCAGTACTTC.

This clone was counted at least ten times. The chain combines TRBV30 with TRBJ1-1; 7 nucleotides line up with TRBD1. From germline, CDR1 is GTSNPN and CDR2 SVGIG (reference sequence). CDR3 size: 15 residues. V shed 2 bases and J 5 bases; nucleotides not matched to a gene: 11. The CDR3 DNA reads TGTGCCTGGAGTTCCACAGGGGTACGATATACTGAAGCTTTCTTT. Amino acids: CAWSSTGVRYTEAFF. The full variable domain, with the rest looked up from reference TRBV30 and TRBJ1-1, is SQTIHQWPATLVQPVGSPLSLECTVEGTSNPNLYWYRQAAGRGLQLLFYSVGIGQISSEVPQNLSASRPQDRQFILSSKKLLLSDSGFYLCAWSSTGVRYTEAFFGQGTRLTVV.

The chain combines TRBV18 with TRBJ2-5; the match to TRBD1 covers 7 bases. The CDR3 covers 14 residues. The germline V gene encodes CDR1 KGHSH and CDR2 LQKENI. V was pared by 0 bases and J by 3 bases, with 1 base of the junction left unmatched. CDR3 sequence (DNA): TGTGCCAGCTCACCACCACAGGGGAAAGAGACCCAGTACTTC. It encodes CASSPPQGKETQYF.

This sequence joins TRBV5-1 and TRBJ1-6, with D perhaps TRBD1 (5 bases). Germline CDR1 and CDR2: SGHRS and YFSETQ. V gave up 3 bases and J gave up 7 bases, with 17 bases separating them. The CDR3 spans 16 residues. CDR3 region: CASSWAGEINNSPLHF. The CDR3 region has the DNA TGCGCCAGCAGCTGGGCGGGGGAGATTAACAATTCACCCCTCCACTTT.

V and J are TRBV5-1 and TRBJ2-5; D may be TRBD1 or TRBD2 (5 bases each). There are 17 residues in the CDR3. V shed 4 bases and J shed 5 bases, with 24 bases lying between them. Germline V gives CDR1 SGHRS, CDR2 YFSETQ. CDR3 sequence (DNA): TGCGCCAGCAGCCGAACCTGGGACCAAGGGTGGAGGGAGACCCAGTACTTC. It translates to CASSRTWDQGWRETQYF.

V and J are TRBV24-1 and TRBJ2-3; D not resolved. V was cut by 2 bases and J by 6 bases, with 14 bases left in between. Germline V gene data show CDR1 as KGHDR and CDR2 as SFDVKD. The CDR3 has 15 amino acids. CDR3 nucleotides: TGTGCCACCAGTGATTCCCAGAGTTCAGCGGATACGCAGTATTTT. It yields the protein CATSDSQSSADTQYF.

This chain connects TRBV9 to TRBJ2-1; 7 nucleotides line up with TRBD1. V shed 4 bases, J shed 2 bases, and the junction held 9 bases outside the gene matches. The CDR3 consists of 16 residues. In germline, CDR1 is SGDLS, CDR2 YYNGEE. The CDR3 coding sequence is TGTGCCAGCAGCTTCCAGACAGGGAGCCCCTACAATGAGCAGTTCTTC. This encodes CASSFQTGSPYNEQFF.

This clone was picked up a small number of times. The V gene is TRBV27, the J gene TRBJ2-6, with 9 bases fitting TRBD1. The trim removed 3 bases at V and 0 bases at J, leaving 3 bases unmatched. This CDR3 region has 17 residues. The V gene's germline CDR1 is MNHEY and CDR2 SMNVEV (reference sequence). The CDR3 loop reads CASSLKDRGSGANVLTF. The CDR3 nucleotides read TGTGCCAGCAGTTTGAAGGACAGGGGCTCTGGGGCCAACGTCCTGACTTTC.

The genes are TRBV6-5 and TRBJ1-5; 8 positions agree with TRBD1. The V gene end was trimmed by 10 bases and the J gene end by 6 bases; junction bases not matched to a gene: 8. The germline gives CDR1 MNHEY, CDR2 SVGAGI. There are 13 residues in the CDR3. Here the CDR3 reads CATAKQGAQPQHF. CDR3 sequence (DNA): TGTGCCACCGCTAAGCAGGGGGCTCAGCCCCAGCATTTT.

This chain joins TRBV7-8 and TRBJ1-5; TRBD1 is a possible D gene (6 bases). Trimming left V 1 base short and J 5 bases short, with 21 bases between. Germline V gene lookup returns CDR1 SGHVS and CDR2 FQNEAQ. This CDR3 has 18 amino acids. The DNA for the CDR3 is TGTGCCAGCAGCTTAGACTCTGGGGGCATAATGAGCCATCAGCCCCAGCATTTT. It translates to CASSLDSGGIMSHQPQHF.

J is TRBJ2-5 and V is TRBV11-2; perhaps D is TRBD1 or TRBD2 (5 bases each). The V end was cut by 1 base, the J end by 13 bases, with 19 bases between. The germline V gene has CDR1 SGHAT and CDR2 FQNNGV. The CDR3 length is 14 residues. DNA for the CDR3: TGTGCCAGCAGCTTAGCCCGGGACCCGCGAAGTCGGTACTTC. It translates to CASSLARDPRSRYF.

The chain joins TRBV2 to TRBJ1-5; D uncertain. CDR3 length: 15 amino acids. V was shortened by 1 base and J by 3 bases, with 10 bases between the two germline ends. Germline-derived CDR1 and CDR2 are SNHLY and FYNNEI. The CDR3 DNA is TGTGCCAGCAGTGAAGGGAACAACGACAATCAGCCCCAGCATTTT. This sequence encodes CASSEGNNDNQPQHF.

This chain uses TRBV14 with TRBJ1-2; D gene ambiguous. CDR3 length: 15 residues. Germline V lookup: CDR1 SGHDN, CDR2 FVKESK. V lost 1 base to trimming and J lost 2 bases, with 11 bases between them. DNA of the CDR3: TGTGCCAGCAGCCAAGCCGGCACCTTCAACTATGGCTACACCTTC. This gives the protein CASSQAGTFNYGYTF.

The chain carries TRBV3-1 (or the pseudogene TRBV3-2) and TRBJ2-2, with 11 bases aligning to TRBD2. The CDR3 covers 20 residues. J was trimmed by 4 bases and V by 1 base; bases with no gene match: 14. Germline V gene sequence: CDR1 LGHDT, CDR2 YNNKEL (reference sequence). DNA for the CDR3: TGTGCCAGCAGCCAAGTAACTAGCGGGGGCTTAGCAGGAGGCACCGGGGAGCTGTTTTTT. Its protein product is CASSQVTSGGLAGGTGELFF.

The chain employs TRBV30 and TRBJ1-2; the D gene is possibly TRBD1 (5 bases). Germline V gene sequence: CDR1 GTSNPN, CDR2 SVGIG (reference sequence). The CDR3 loop spans 15 amino acids. Trimming took off 3 bases at V and 3 bases at J, with 17 bases between the two ends. The CDR3 protein is CAWSGLGARYYGYTF. The CDR3 DNA follows: TGTGCCTGGAGCGGCTTAGGGGCGCGGTACTATGGCTACACCTTC.

V gene TRBV5-1 combines with J gene TRBJ1-1; the D is unclear. The CDR3 extends over 11 amino acids. Trimming pared 0 bases from V and 6 bases from J, leaving 3 bases between. Germline assignment: CDR1 SGHRS and CDR2 YFSETQ. The CDR3 loop is CASSLAPEAFF. The CDR3 DNA sequence: TGCGCCAGCAGCTTGGCACCTGAAGCTTTCTTT.

This chain links TRBV6-5 with TRBJ1-2; possible D gene TRBD1, 5 bases. The length of the CDR3 is 15 residues. V was pared by 2 bases and J by 7 bases, with 17 bases between. Germline V gene sequence: CDR1 MNHEY, CDR2 SVGAGI. In nucleotides, the CDR3 is TGTGCCAGCAGTTACGTATCAGCACCCAGGGTTGGCTACACCTTC. Translated: CASSYVSAPRVGYTF.

CDR3 sequence (DNA): TGTGCCAGCAGAGGGGCCTACGAGCAGTACGTC. This codes for CASRGAYEQYV. The rearrangement links TRBV2 to TRBJ2-7, with a possible D match to TRBD1 (5 bases). The CDR3 contains 11 residues. V was cut by 6 bases and J by 2 bases, with 5 bases left in between. Germline V lookup: CDR1 SNHLY, CDR2 FYNNEI.

The rearrangement links TRBV19 to TRBJ1-2; D is undetermined. This CDR3 comprises 15 residues. Trimming removed 5 bases from V and 3 bases from J, with 16 bases in between. Per the germline V gene, CDR1 is LNHDA and CDR2 is SQIVND (reference sequence). CDR3 sequence (DNA): TGTGCCAGTAGTCCCCGGTCGGCCAAAGACTATGGCTACACCTTC. This gives the protein CASSPRSAKDYGYTF.

The chain carries TRBV6-1 and TRBJ2-7, with 7 positions matching TRBD1. The germline gives CDR1 MNHNS, CDR2 SASEGT. There are 16 residues in the CDR3. CDR3 sequence (DNA): TGTGCCAGCGGTGAAAGAAGGGGACAGCGTGGCGACGAGCAGTACGTC. Amino acid sequence: CASGERRGQRGDEQYV.

The chain carries TRBV7-3 and TRBJ2-1; D unresolved. Germline V gene sequence: CDR1 SGHTA, CDR2 FQGTGA. The CDR3 is 13 residues long. Trimming pared 5 bases from V and 1 base from J, leaving 6 bases between. The chain's CDR3 is CASSVQSYNEQFF. The CDR3 region has the DNA TGTGCCAGCAGCGTCCAATCCTACAATGAGCAGTTCTTC.

The rearrangement uses TRBV2 and TRBJ1-6; no firm D call. Germline assignment: CDR1 SNHLY and CDR2 FYNNEI. The CDR3 has 13 amino acids. V was shortened by 8 bases and J by 6 bases, with 11 bases between the two germline ends. CDR3 protein: CASGYGLNSPLHF. CDR3 DNA: TGTGCCAGCGGCTACGGGCTTAATTCACCCCTCCACTTT.